These 28 T cell receptor beta chains were all obtained from the same sample, sequenced in a study of control samples from healthy donors and cancer patients (dated by TCRdb to 2020 to 2022). Receptors were amplified or captured by the immunoSEQ multiplex PCR assay. The clones in this table, taken by TCRdb from immuneACCESS, are in-frame only. Not every clone is retained; where verified, under half of the shortfall comes from an unresolved V gene, and the cause of the rest is unknown. A total of over 150,000 clones appear in this sample, roughly 94% of them only once. Roughly 15% of the sample is taken by the ten largest. Sequencing input: PBMCs. The receptor set was obtained from a man in his 60s with colorectal cancer.

This chain connects TRBV7-2 to TRBJ2-7, with 7 bases lining up with TRBD2. This CDR3 contains 16 residues. Trimming removed 5 bases from V and 4 bases from J; junction bases left unmatched: 14. The V gene's germline CDR1 is SGHTA and CDR2 FQGNSA. DNA for the CDR3: TGTGCCAGCAGCCTACGGTTTGGGGGGGACGATTACGAGCAGTACTTC. This codes for CASSLRFGGDDYEQYF.

The V and J genes are TRBV30 and TRBJ1-2; D unclear. The V gene's germline CDR1 is GTSNPN and CDR2 SVGIG (reference sequence). The CDR3 sequence is 12 residues long. Trimming took off 3 bases at V and 1 base at J, with 6 bases between the two ends. The CDR3 DNA sequence: TGTGCCTGGAGCAGCCTTAACTATGGCTACACCTTC. It is translated as CAWSSLNYGYTF.

V is TRBV10-2 and J is TRBJ2-3, with D tentatively TRBD1 (5 bases). Germline CDR1 and CDR2: WSHSY and SAAADI. Between the trimmed V and J ends, which lost 3 bases and 5 bases, there was a span of 12 bases. CDR3 length: 14 residues. The CDR3 DNA reads TGCGCCAGCAGTGACTTAGGGGCCATAGATACGCAGTATTTT. The encoded protein is CASSDLGAIDTQYF.

The chain joins TRBV29-1 to TRBJ2-5, with a tentative D call TRBD2 (5 bases). The CDR3 consists of 14 residues. The V and J ends lost 7 bases and 2 bases respectively, with 17 bases between them. CDR1 and CDR2 (germline): SQVTM, ANQGSEA. The CDR3 DNA sequence: TGCAGCGCCAGACCGGGCCGACTACAAGAGACCCAGTACTTC. Protein product: CSARPGRLQETQYF.

This chain connects TRBV6-5 to TRBJ1-1, with D unclear. V was cut by 2 bases and J by 4 bases, with 8 bases left in between. Per germline, CDR1 MNHEY and CDR2 SVGAGI. The CDR3 contains 13 residues. CDR3 protein: CASSYREGTEAFF. CDR3 bases: TGTGCCAGCAGTTACAGGGAGGGCACTGAAGCTTTCTTT.

The CDR3 loop is CASSQGSGTIMPMAYF. DNA of the CDR3: TGCGCCAGCAGCCAGGGTTCCGGGACAATCATGCCAATGGCGTATTTT. The V gene is TRBV4-1, the J gene TRBJ1-3, with D tentatively TRBD1 (6 bases). Germline V lookup: CDR1 MGHRA, CDR2 YSYEKL. The CDR3 contains 16 residues. The V and J ends lost 3 bases and 16 bases respectively, with 28 bases between them.

The chain has TRBV20-1 and TRBJ1-4, with no clear D. This CDR3 is 11 amino acids long. CDR1 DFQATT and CDR2 SNEGSKA come from the germline V gene (reference sequence). V was clipped by 1 base and J by 8 bases, with 5 bases between them. The CDR3 region is CSARVREKLFF. Written as DNA, the CDR3 is TGCAGTGCTAGAGTCCGCGAAAAACTGTTTTTT.

This sequence joins TRBV9 and TRBJ2-5, with D perhaps given as TRBD1 or TRBD2 (6 bases each). There are 15 residues in the CDR3. Trimming left V 0 bases short and J 1 base short, with 10 bases between. In germline, CDR1 is SGDLS, CDR2 YYNGEE. Here the CDR3 DNA reads TGTGCCAGCAGCGTAGGGGGGGCCTTCCAAGAGACCCAGTACTTC. It codes for CASSVGGAFQETQYF.

CDR3 region: CASRDGTSYEQYF. The CDR3 DNA is TGTGCCAGCAGGGACGGGACTTCCTACGAGCAGTACTTC. V usage is TRBV7-9 and J usage is TRBJ2-7; weak D call: TRBD2 (6 bases). Germline lookup yields CDR1 SEHNR and CDR2 FQNEAQ (reference sequence). The V end lost 6 bases, the J end lost 1 base, and 10 bases lay between the germline ends. CDR3 length: 13 amino acids.

The chain recombines TRBV18 with TRBJ1-1, with D uncertain. Germline V gene sequence: CDR1 KGHSH, CDR2 LQKENI. This CDR3 region has 14 residues. Trimming stripped 0 bases from V and 5 bases from J, with 10 bases between. CDR3 in amino acids: CASSPPGGVTEAFF. The CDR3 nucleotides read TGTGCCAGCTCACCACCGGGTGGGGTTACTGAAGCTTTCTTT.

The chain links TRBV18 to TRBJ2-2; 8 nucleotides agree with TRBD1. J was trimmed by 5 bases and V by 1 base; bases with no gene match: 6. The CDR3 loop spans 16 amino acids. Germline-derived CDR1 and CDR2 are KGHSH and LQKENI. The CDR3 spells CASSPLDRGITGELFF. For the CDR3, the DNA is TGTGCCAGCTCACCACTTGACAGGGGAATTACCGGGGAGCTGTTTTTT.

This clone was picked up one time. The chain uses TRBV20-1 and TRBJ1-2; 7 positions match TRBD1. V dropped 3 bases and J dropped 6; count of bases not matched to a gene: 10. The CDR3 contains 14 residues. Germline CDR1 is DFQATT and CDR2 is SNEGSKA (reference sequence). CDR3 DNA: TGCAGTGCTAGTAGGACAGGTCGTGTTCATGGCTACACCTTC. Translated, it gives CSASRTGRVHGYTF.

The rearrangement links TRBV29-1 to TRBJ2-7; TRBD1 matches at 7 bases. The CDR3 loop spans 12 amino acids. Germline V CDR1 and CDR2: SQVTM, ANQGSEA. CDR3 DNA sequence: TGCATACTCAGGGGGACATTCTACGAGCAGTACTTC. It is translated as CILRGTFYEQYF.

V usage is TRBV30 and J usage is TRBJ2-5; tentative D call: TRBD1 (5 bases). The CDR3 is 11 amino acids. Trimming pared 6 bases from V and 2 bases from J, leaving 7 bases between. CDR1 is GTSNPN, CDR2 SVGIG, per germline (reference sequence). The CDR3 bases are TGTGCCTGTACAGGTCAAGAGACCCAGTACTTC. It specifies CACTGQETQYF.

V usage is TRBV5-4 and J usage is TRBJ2-7; no definite D call. This CDR3 region has 13 residues. Trimming took off 0 bases at V and 0 bases at J, with 4 bases between the two ends. CDR1 SGHNT and CDR2 YYREEE come from the germline V gene (reference sequence). CDR3 in DNA: TGTGCCAGCAGCTTGGCCAGCTCCTACGAGCAGTACTTC. Translation gives CASSLASSYEQYF.

V is TRBV5-1 and J is TRBJ1-1, with 9 bases fitting TRBD1. CDR1 and CDR2 from the germline V gene are SGHRS and YFSETQ. Losses at the gene ends were 4 bases for V and 4 bases for J; bases not matched to a gene: 5. The CDR3 runs 14 residues. The CDR3 loop reads CASSNGQGSTEAFF. The DNA for the CDR3 is TGCGCCAGCAGCAATGGACAGGGGAGCACTGAAGCTTTCTTT. The whole variable domain, filled in from reference TRBV5-1 and TRBJ1-1, reads KAGVTQTPRYLIKTRGQQVTLSCSPISGHRSVSWYQQTPGQGLQFLFEYFSETQRNKGNFPGRFSGRQFSNSRSEMNVSTLELGDSALYLCASSNGQGSTEAFFGQGTRLTVV.

The rearrangement uses TRBV3-1 (or the pseudogene TRBV3-2) and TRBJ1-2; 7 positions agree with TRBD1. J lost 6 bases, V lost 6 bases, and 7 bases had no gene match. CDR3 size: 13 residues. Per the germline V gene, CDR1 is LGHDT and CDR2 is YNNKEL (reference sequence). The CDR3 DNA sequence: TGTGCCAGCAGGACCGGGACAGTAAATGGCTACACCTTC. It is translated as CASRTGTVNGYTF.

The chain joins TRBV19 to TRBJ1-2; the D gene is possibly TRBD1 (6 bases). Trimming cost V 1 base and J 8 bases, with 11 bases left between them. The CDR3 has 13 amino acids. Germline loops: CDR1 LNHDA, CDR2 SQIVND (reference sequence). Written as DNA, the CDR3 is TGTGCCAGTAGTATAGCACAGGGTCAAGGCTACACCTTC. It yields the protein CASSIAQGQGYTF.

The genes are TRBV7-8 and TRBJ2-7, with 12 nucleotides matching TRBD2. The CDR3 length is 15 residues. Germline V CDR1 and CDR2: SGHVS, FQNEAQ. After removal of 4 bases from V and 5 bases from J, the junction contained 6 bases not matched to a gene. This CDR3 is CASSYGLAGSDEQYF. The DNA of the CDR3 is TGTGCCAGCAGCTATGGACTAGCGGGGTCAGACGAGCAGTACTTC. Full variable domain (outside the CDR3, taken from reference TRBV7-8 and TRBJ2-7): GAGVSQSPRYKVAKRGQDVALRCDPISGHVSLFWYQQALGQGPEFLTYFQNEAQLDKSGLPSDRFFAERPEGSVSTLKIQRTQQEDSAVYLCASSYGLAGSDEQYFGPGTRLTVT.

In DNA, the CDR3 is TGCGCCAGCAGCCCGGGACAGGGGGCGGCTGAGCAGTTCTTC. This translates into CASSPGQGAAEQFF. The chain couples TRBV5-1 to TRBJ2-1; TRBD1 matches at 12 bases. CDR3 size: 14 residues. The germline V gene encodes CDR1 SGHRS and CDR2 YFSETQ. The ends lost 4 bases at V and 9 bases at J; junction bases unmatched: 5.

This clone was seen a single time. V usage is TRBV5-1 and J usage is TRBJ1-1; D unclear. The germline V gene encodes CDR1 SGHRS and CDR2 YFSETQ. Trimming took off 5 bases at V and 0 bases at J, with 8 bases between the two ends. This CDR3 has 13 amino acids. CDR3 bases: TGCGCCAGCAGGATAACGATGAACACTGAAGCTTTCTTT. This gives the protein CASRITMNTEAFF.

This chain joins TRBV19 and TRBJ1-2; D is ambiguous. CDR3 length: 16 amino acids. The germline CDR1 and CDR2 sequences are LNHDA and SQIVND (reference sequence). V lost 4 bases to trimming and J lost 2 bases, with 17 bases between them. The CDR3 region is CASSTAGGVLNYGYTF. The CDR3 nucleotides are TGTGCCAGTAGTACAGCGGGCGGGGTCCTCAACTATGGCTACACCTTC.

This chain joins TRBV6-5 and TRBJ1-4, with 11 positions matching TRBD1. V shed 2 bases and J 7 bases; nucleotides not matched to a gene: 3. The CDR3 runs 15 residues. Looked up from germline, CDR1 is MNHEY and CDR2 is SVGAGI. The CDR3 DNA follows: TGTGCCAGCAGTTACGAGGGACAGGGGGGTGAAAAACTGTTTTTT. This gives the protein CASSYEGQGGEKLFF.

V and J are TRBV9 and TRBJ2-7; 13 bases agree with TRBD2. The CDR3 is 15 residues long. Per the germline V gene, CDR1 is SGDLS and CDR2 is YYNGEE. Trimming took 0 bases from V and 5 from J; bases not matched to a gene: 2. CDR3 in amino acids: CASSVGGLAGNEQYF. The CDR3 coding sequence is TGTGCCAGCAGCGTAGGGGGACTAGCGGGGAACGAGCAGTACTTC.

The CDR3 is CASRMTSGGTYEQYF. The DNA for the CDR3 is TGTGCCAGCAGGATGACTAGCGGGGGGACCTACGAGCAGTACTTC. The chain carries TRBV6-5 and TRBJ2-7; 13 bases agree with TRBD2. The CDR3 length is 15 residues. Trimming at V came to 6 bases and at J to 2 bases, leaving 4 bases not matched to a gene. The germline gives CDR1 MNHEY, CDR2 SVGAGI.

The chain recombines TRBV4-1 with TRBJ1-4; no reliable D call. The CDR3 length is 16 residues. Trimming pared 4 bases from V and 7 bases from J, leaving 19 bases between. CDR1 is MGHRA and CDR2 is YSYEKL in the germline V gene. The CDR3 DNA follows: TGCGCCAGCAGCCCGCCCAACCCGGGGAGGCGTGAAAAACTGTTTTTT. Translation: CASSPPNPGRREKLFF.

The CDR3 DNA is TGCGCCAGCAGTCGCCCTTGGAGGGGCACCTCCTACGAGCAGTACTTC. Translation: CASSRPWRGTSYEQYF. The chain employs TRBV23-1 and TRBJ2-7, with D perhaps TRBD2 (6 bases). TRBV23-1 is designated an ORF whose function remains uncertain. This CDR3 has 16 amino acids. V lost 4 bases to trimming and J lost 0 bases, with 16 bases between them.

This clone was detected only once. The chain employs TRBV5-1 and TRBJ1-6, with a weak D call TRBD1 (5 bases). Between the trimmed V and J ends, which lost 3 bases and 10 bases, there was a span of 14 bases. Germline loops: CDR1 SGHRS, CDR2 YFSETQ. This CDR3 is 14 amino acids long. The CDR3 loop is CASSSGTPDSPLHF. DNA of the CDR3: TGCGCCAGCAGCTCCGGGACGCCGGACTCACCCCTCCACTTT.